This is a list of T cell receptor beta chains from one sample in a study of identical twins. TCRdb fed the 5' RACE reads into MiXCR, producing one record per CDR3 protein. The sample yields 500,000 to 600,000 distinct CDR3 sequences, about 20% seen once. This same sample was also taken into another study, of T cells expressing NK-cell markers.

Sequenced: CD4+ T cells sorted from blood. These receptors were taken from a woman younger than 30 in good health. Each CDR3 is given with its conserved first and last residue. A D gene is named only where the DNA matches it firmly. Only part of the rows carry a size: once, few, many, or a class if the clone is expanded.

size: -; D: -; J: TRBJ1-3; V: TRBV5-1; CDR3: CASRRDPAGNTIYF; DNA: TGCGCCAGCAGGAGGGACCCGGCAGGAAACACCATATATTTT
size: few; D: TRBD2; J: TRBJ2-1; V: TRBV20-1; CDR3: CSASPGTRGFNEQFF; DNA: TGCAGTGCTAGCCCCGGGACTAGGGGGTTCAATGAGCAGTTCTTC
size: -; D: -; J: TRBJ2-3; V: TRBV3-1; CDR3: CASSQTSLPIKDTQYF; DNA: TGTGCCAGCAGCCAGACTAGTCTTCCAATAAAAGATACGCAGTATTTT
size: -; D: -; J: TRBJ1-1; V: TRBV18; CDR3: CASSPPRGMRDTEAFF; DNA: TGTGCCAGCTCACCACCGAGGGGGATGCGGGACACTGAAGCTTTCTTT
size: -; D: -; J: TRBJ2-1; V: TRBV6-2/TRBV6-3; CDR3: CASSYSPQHPNNEQFF; DNA: TGTGCCAGCAGTTACTCCCCGCAGCACCCTAACAATGAGCAGTTCTTC
size: -; D: TRBD2; J: TRBJ2-2; V: TRBV6-1; CDR3: CASSPGGFLKGELFF; DNA: TGTGCCAGCAGCCCGGGGGGATTCCTGAAAGGGGAGCTGTTTTTT
size: few; D: -; J: TRBJ2-3; V: TRBV10-1; CDR3: CASSEAAVSAQYF; DNA: TGCGCCAGCAGTGAGGCCGCGGTGTCTGCGCAGTATTTT
size: -; D: -; J: TRBJ2-7; V: TRBV6-2/TRBV6-3; CDR3: CASNIGEQYF; DNA: TGTGCCAGCAACATCGGCGAGCAGTACTTC
size: -; D: TRBD1; J: TRBJ2-1; V: TRBV7-2; CDR3: CASSRDRVYNEQFF; DNA: TGTGCCAGCAGCCGAGACAGGGTTTACAATGAGCAGTTCTTC
size: many; D: -; J: TRBJ1-1; V: TRBV20-1; CDR3: CSVQEPNTEAFF; DNA: TGCAGTGTGCAGGAACCAAACACTGAAGCTTTCTTT
size: -; D: -; J: TRBJ1-1; V: TRBV5-1; CDR3: CASSSTYGRMNTEAFF; DNA: TGCGCCAGCAGCTCGACGTACGGTAGGATGAACACTGAAGCTTTCTTT
size: -; D: -; J: TRBJ1-2; V: TRBV12-3/TRBV12-4; CDR3: CASIQTAGGYTF; DNA: TGTGCCAGCATCCAGACAGCCGGCGGCTACACCTTC
size: -; D: TRBD2; J: TRBJ2-7; V: TRBV20-1; CDR3: CSANSGGAGYEQYF; DNA: TGCAGTGCAAACAGCGGGGGGGCAGGCTACGAGCAGTACTTC
size: -; D: TRBD2; J: TRBJ2-7; V: TRBV3-1; CDR3: CASCQVLLAREVSYEQYF; DNA: TGTGCCAGCTGCCAAGTTCTCCTGGCGCGGGAGGTCTCCTACGAGCAGTACTTC
size: many; D: -; J: TRBJ1-1; V: TRBV29-1; CDR3: CSVAQGITEAFF; DNA: TGCAGCGTTGCCCAGGGGATCACTGAAGCTTTCTTT
size: -; D: TRBD1; J: TRBJ2-5; V: TRBV27; CDR3: CASSSGQPGGETQYF; DNA: TGTGCCAGCAGTTCCGGACAGCCAGGGGGAGAGACCCAGTACTTC
size: few; D: -; J: TRBJ2-2; V: TRBV21-1; CDR3: CASRIHTGELFF; DNA: TGTGCCAGCAGAATTCACACCGGGGAGCTGTTTTTT
size: few; D: -; J: TRBJ2-1; V: TRBV20-1; CDR3: CSARVYSDEQFF; DNA: TGCAGTGCTAGAGTATATAGCGATGAGCAGTTCTTC
size: -; D: -; J: TRBJ2-3; V: TRBV9; CDR3: CASSVGLEGEDTQYF; DNA: TGTGCCAGCAGCGTAGGACTAGAAGGGGAGGATACGCAGTATTTT